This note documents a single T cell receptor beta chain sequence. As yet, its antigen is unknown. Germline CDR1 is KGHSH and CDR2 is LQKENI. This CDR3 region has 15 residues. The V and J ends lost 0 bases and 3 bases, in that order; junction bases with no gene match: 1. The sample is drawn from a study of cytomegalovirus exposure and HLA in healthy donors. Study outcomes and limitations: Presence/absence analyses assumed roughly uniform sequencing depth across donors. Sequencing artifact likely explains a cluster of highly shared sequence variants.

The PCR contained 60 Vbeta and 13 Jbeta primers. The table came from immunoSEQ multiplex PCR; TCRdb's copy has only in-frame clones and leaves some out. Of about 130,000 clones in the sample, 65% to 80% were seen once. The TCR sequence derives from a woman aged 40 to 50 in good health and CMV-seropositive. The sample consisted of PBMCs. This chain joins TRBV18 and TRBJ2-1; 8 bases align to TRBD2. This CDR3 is CASSPPSGIYNEQFF. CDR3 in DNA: TGTGCCAGCTCACCACCTAGCGGGATCTACAATGAGCAGTTCTTC.